A few counts support the clone carrying this T cell receptor (beta chain). Its matching antigen is unknown. It was with 60 Vbeta and 13 Jbeta primers that the PCR ran. Using immunoSEQ multiplex PCR, the repertoire was profiled, and TCRdb retains in-frame clones only, with some absent. The repertoire holds about 170,000 clones, with 62% as singletons. This sample was taken from a study of cytomegalovirus exposure and HLA in healthy donors. Study outcomes and limitations: The authors enumerated some 170 TCR beta chains as linked to cytomegalovirus. A cluster of highly shared sequence variants was likely a sequencing artifact.

This receptor was identified in a man in his forties in good health and CMV-seronegative. The material sequenced was PBMCs.

The CDR3 DNA follows: TGTGCCAGTAGCTCACCCTGGACAGGGGGTCGATTTGAAGCTTTCTTT. Its protein is CASSSPWTGGRFEAFF. The chain combines TRBV19 with TRBJ1-1; 10 bases map to TRBD1. The CDR3 sequence is 16 residues long. The V gene end was trimmed by 6 bases and the J gene end by 7 bases; junction bases not matched to a gene: 14. CDR1 and CDR2 (germline): LNHDA, SQIVND (reference sequence).